This entry describes one T cell receptor beta chain. At the DNA level, this CDR3 is encoded by other sequences in the same sample as well. Time point in this sample: blood 2 weeks post-SBRT. Sample treatment: 15 Gy SBRT to primary tumor, nephrectomy 4 weeks later. Clear cell pathology was present in this patient's renal cell carcinoma. Assay used: immunoSEQ multiplex PCR; TCRdb lists only in-frame clones, some missing. The sample holds some 150,000 clones; roughly 87% are singletons and the top ten take 13%. With 0 bases removed from V and 0 bases from J, the gap between germline ends came to 7 bases. This CDR3 comprises 16 residues. The germline CDR1 and CDR2 sequences are SGHRS and YFSETQ. This sample stems from a study of radiation and T cells in renal cell carcinoma. Study at large: Nephrectomy followed 15 Gy stereotactic body radiation by 4 weeks.

The chain recombines TRBV5-1 with TRBJ2-6; D possibly uses TRBD1 or TRBD2 (5 bases each). The sample was blood, taken from a patient whose treatment included radiotherapy and nephrectomy. The sequence was obtained from a woman aged 50 to 65 with renal cell carcinoma. The CDR3 spells CASSLEGSSGANVLTF. CDR3 coding DNA: TGCGCCAGCAGCTTGGAGGGGAGCTCTGGGGCCAACGTCCTGACTTTC.